Listed below are T cell receptor beta chains from one sample, sequenced in a study of T cell responses to AZD1222 COVID-19 vaccine. Data came from immunoSEQ multiplex PCR; TCRdb stores just in-frame clones and leaves some out. This sample yields about 67,000 clones, of which around four fifths are seen a single time; 6.5% belongs to the top ten. The starting material was peripheral blood, obtained 28 days after the second AZD1222 dose. The receptors were sampled from an adult who received the AZD1222 COVID-19 vaccine. Each CDR3 is given with its conserved first and last residue. Fields, in order: D gene, V gene, clone size, J gene, CDR3 DNA, CDR3 protein. D genes are given only for firm matches. Where a row states a size, it is once, few, many or the class of an expanded clone; other rows omit it.

.	TRBV14	.	TRBJ1-2	TGTGCCAGCAGCCCAACTGGGAATTGGGGCTACACCTTC	CASSPTGNWGYTF
.	TRBV7-9	.	TRBJ1-1	TGTGCCAGCAGCTTATCCGGGAACACTGAAGCTTTCTTT	CASSLSGNTEAFF
.	TRBV11-2	.	TRBJ1-6	TGTGCCAGCAGCCTCCCCAGAGGGGGGCGCTCCTATAATTCACCCCTCCACTTT	CASSLPRGGRSYNSPLHF
.	TRBV2	few	TRBJ1-2	TGTGCCAGCAGGGATGACGGGAATGGCTACACCTTC	CASRDDGNGYTF
TRBD2	TRBV5-1	.	TRBJ2-1	TGCGCCAGCAGCGAAACTAGCGGGGAATACAATGAGCAGTTCTTC	CASSETSGEYNEQFF
.	TRBV2	once	TRBJ1-4	TGTGCCTCTAATCCGGGACAACCTAATGAAAAACTGTTTTTT	CASNPGQPNEKLFF
TRBD1	TRBV18	.	TRBJ2-2	TGTGCCAGCTCACGGACAGGGACGAACACCGGGGAGCTGTTTTTT	CASSRTGTNTGELFF
.	TRBV12-3/TRBV12-4	.	TRBJ1-1	TGTGCCAGCAGTTTGTTGGAGAACACTGAAGCTTTCTTT	CASSLLENTEAFF
.	TRBV28	.	TRBJ2-7	TGTGCCAGCCTCCGGCGGGTCTCCTACGAGCAGTACTTC	CASLRRVSYEQYF
.	TRBV28	.	TRBJ1-6	TGTGCCAGCAGTTTGGTTGGGGGAGTATATTCACCCCTCCACTTT	CASSLVGGVYSPLHF
.	TRBV4-2	.	TRBJ1-1	TGTGCCAGCAGTGCTGGGGTGGGGAACACTGAAGCTTTCTTT	CASSAGVGNTEAFF
.	TRBV5-1	few	TRBJ1-1	TGCGCCAGCAGCATTAGCCCTCCAAACACTGAAGCTTTCTTT	CASSISPPNTEAFF
TRBD2	TRBV20-1	.	TRBJ2-2	TGCAGTGCTAGTGGGCGGGGGGGCCGCGGCGGGGAGCTGTTTTTT	CSASGRGGRGGELFF
.	TRBV7-2	.	TRBJ2-7	TGTGCCAGCAGCTTAGACCATCCCACCTACGAGCAGTACTTC	CASSLDHPTYEQYF
.	TRBV7-2	.	TRBJ2-5	TGTGCCAGCAGCTTATTTGAGACCCAGTACTTC	CASSLFETQYF
.	TRBV24-1	.	TRBJ1-2	TGTGCCACCAGTGATTCTCTGGACTCCGTTGGCTACACCTTC	CATSDSLDSVGYTF
.	TRBV12-3/TRBV12-4	.	TRBJ1-6	TGTGCCAGCAGTGGAGGGGGAGGACCCCTCCACTTT	CASSGGGGPLHF
.	TRBV7-6	.	TRBJ1-4	TGTGCCAGCAGCCCCGACACGACTAATGAAAAACTGTTTTTT	CASSPDTTNEKLFF
TRBD2	TRBV16	.	TRBJ2-5	TGTGCCAGCAGACGGGAGGAGTTGGAGACCCAGTACTTC	CASRREELETQYF
.	TRBV27	.	TRBJ2-5	TGTGCCAGGGGGTGGGGGACCCAGTACTTC	CARGWGTQYF
.	TRBV5-1	.	TRBJ1-1	TGCGCCAGCAGCTTGCGAGGGGCTAGGGCTGAAGCTTTCTTT	CASSLRGARAEAFF
TRBD1	TRBV7-9	.	TRBJ1-1	TGTGCCAGCAGCCCCGGACAGGTCGGAAACACTGAAGCTTTCTTT	CASSPGQVGNTEAFF
.	TRBV4-2	once	TRBJ1-2	TGTGCCAGCAGCCAAGGGAATGTTGAGGCCATCTATGGCTACACCTTC	CASSQGNVEAIYGYTF
.	TRBV28	.	TRBJ1-5	TGTGCCAGCAAACGGAATCAGCCCCAGCATTTT	CASKRNQPQHF
TRBD2	TRBV14	.	TRBJ2-1	TGTGCCAGCAGCCGGCTACCTAGCGGGGTCAGTTTTAGCTCCTACAATGAGCAGTTCTTC	CASSRLPSGVSFSSYNEQFF
TRBD1	TRBV19	.	TRBJ1-6	TGTGCCAGTAGTATGGCCTGGGACAGGAATTCACCCCTCCACTTT	CASSMAWDRNSPLHF
.	TRBV6-5	few	TRBJ1-6	TGTGCCAGCAGTTACATACAGGGTCTGAATTCACCCCTCCACTTT	CASSYIQGLNSPLHF
TRBD2	TRBV5-1	.	TRBJ2-5	TGCGCCAGCAGCCCGGCGGGGACTAAAGAGACCCAGTACTTC	CASSPAGTKETQYF
TRBD1	TRBV11-3	.	TRBJ2-7	TGTGCCAGCAGCTTGGCGACAGGGCACGAGCAGTACTTC	CASSLATGHEQYF
.	TRBV7-8	.	TRBJ2-1	TGTGCCAGCAGCTTTTTGCCCCTCGGCAGAATATACAATGAGCAGTTCTTC	CASSFLPLGRIYNEQFF
.	TRBV12-3/TRBV12-4	few	TRBJ1-1	TGTGCCAGCAGCTCGCCAGGGCATACTGAAGCTTTCTTT	CASSSPGHTEAFF
.	TRBV7-9	.	TRBJ1-4	TGTGCCAGCCACTCAGGCGGGGCTCTAAATGAAAAACTGTTTTTT	CASHSGGALNEKLFF
.	TRBV24-1	.	TRBJ2-2	TGTGCCACCAGTGATCCTACTAGTTTCGCCGGGGAGCTGTTTTTT	CATSDPTSFAGELFF
TRBD1	TRBV4-2	.	TRBJ1-6	TGTGCCAGCAGCCAAGAAGGGGGACAGTATAATTCACCCCTCCACTTT	CASSQEGGQYNSPLHF
.	TRBV5-1	.	TRBJ1-6	TGCGCCAGCAGCTTGGCCTTCGAACAGGGTCCACCCCTCCACTTT	CASSLAFEQGPPLHF
TRBD1	TRBV6-5	.	TRBJ2-7	TGTGCCAGCAGGACAGGGGGCAGACACGAGCAGTACTTC	CASRTGGRHEQYF
.	TRBV28	.	TRBJ1-1	TGTGCCAGCGAATTTGACAGCTTCACTGAAGCTTTCTTT	CASEFDSFTEAFF
.	TRBV6-5	.	TRBJ1-2	TGTGCCAGCAGTTCCTATCCCCAGGGCGGTAGCGGCTACACCTTC	CASSSYPQGGSGYTF
.	TRBV12-3/TRBV12-4	.	TRBJ2-5	TGTGCCAGCAGTTTTCTACGAGGCGGGGACCAGTACTTC	CASSFLRGGDQYF
TRBD1	TRBV20-1	.	TRBJ1-3	TGCAGTGCTAGTGCGGGACAGAGACAATCTGGAAACACCATATATTTT	CSASAGQRQSGNTIYF
.	TRBV5-1	.	TRBJ2-3	TGCGCCAGCAGCTTGGGGGATAGCCTGGGTGAGACGCAGTATTTT	CASSLGDSLGETQYF
.	TRBV5-8	.	TRBJ2-5	TGTGCCAGCAGCCACCCAACAGGGTCGGGAGAGACCCAGTACTTC	CASSHPTGSGETQYF
.	TRBV19	.	TRBJ1-2	TGTGCCAGTAGTAAACGCCCCGTAGAGGGCTACACCTTC	CASSKRPVEGYTF
.	TRBV4-2	.	TRBJ1-2	TGTGCCAGCAGCCAAGTTGGGCTACAGGGCGACTATGGCTACACCTTC	CASSQVGLQGDYGYTF
.	TRBV6-5	.	TRBJ2-1	TGTGCCAGCAGTTTTGACAGGAACGAGCAGTTCTTC	CASSFDRNEQFF
TRBD1	TRBV7-2	.	TRBJ2-6	TGTGCCAGCAGCGGAGGGACAGGACCCACCCACTCTGGGGCCAACGTCCTGACTTTC	CASSGGTGPTHSGANVLTF
.	TRBV7-2	.	TRBJ2-3	TGTGCCAGCAGCCAGTTAGCTAGCACAGATACGCAGTATTTT	CASSQLASTDTQYF
.	TRBV2	.	TRBJ2-7	TGTGCCAGCAGTGAATGGGGGGACGAGCAGTACTTC	CASSEWGDEQYF
.	TRBV3-1/TRBV3-2	.	TRBJ2-7	TGTGCCAGCAGCCAAAGGGACAAGTCCTACGAGCAGTACTTC	CASSQRDKSYEQYF
.	TRBV6-1	.	TRBJ1-1	TGTGCCAGCAGTGATTTCAGGGCCCGAGACTCGAACACTGAAGCTTTCTTT	CASSDFRARDSNTEAFF
TRBD1	TRBV5-6	.	TRBJ1-4	TGTGCCAGCAGCTTACAGGGGACTGGGAATGAAAAACTGTTTTTT	CASSLQGTGNEKLFF
TRBD2	TRBV6-5	.	TRBJ2-1	TGTGCCAGCAGTTACTCGGGAGGGGTAGATGAGCAGTTCTTC	CASSYSGGVDEQFF
.	TRBV7-9	few	TRBJ1-6	TGTGCCAGCAGCGCCCTTAGTGGGTCACCCCTCCACTTT	CASSALSGSPLHF